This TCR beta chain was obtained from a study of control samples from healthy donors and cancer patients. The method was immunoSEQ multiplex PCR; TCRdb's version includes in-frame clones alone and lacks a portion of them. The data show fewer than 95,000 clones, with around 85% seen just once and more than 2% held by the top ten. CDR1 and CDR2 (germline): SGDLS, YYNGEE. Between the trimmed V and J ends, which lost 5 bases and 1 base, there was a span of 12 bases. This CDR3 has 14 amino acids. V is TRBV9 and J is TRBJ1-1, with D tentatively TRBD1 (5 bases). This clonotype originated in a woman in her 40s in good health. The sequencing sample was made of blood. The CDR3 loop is CASRSGPTNTEAFF. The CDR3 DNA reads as TGTGCCAGCAGGTCGGGACCGACGAACACTGAAGCTTTCTTT.